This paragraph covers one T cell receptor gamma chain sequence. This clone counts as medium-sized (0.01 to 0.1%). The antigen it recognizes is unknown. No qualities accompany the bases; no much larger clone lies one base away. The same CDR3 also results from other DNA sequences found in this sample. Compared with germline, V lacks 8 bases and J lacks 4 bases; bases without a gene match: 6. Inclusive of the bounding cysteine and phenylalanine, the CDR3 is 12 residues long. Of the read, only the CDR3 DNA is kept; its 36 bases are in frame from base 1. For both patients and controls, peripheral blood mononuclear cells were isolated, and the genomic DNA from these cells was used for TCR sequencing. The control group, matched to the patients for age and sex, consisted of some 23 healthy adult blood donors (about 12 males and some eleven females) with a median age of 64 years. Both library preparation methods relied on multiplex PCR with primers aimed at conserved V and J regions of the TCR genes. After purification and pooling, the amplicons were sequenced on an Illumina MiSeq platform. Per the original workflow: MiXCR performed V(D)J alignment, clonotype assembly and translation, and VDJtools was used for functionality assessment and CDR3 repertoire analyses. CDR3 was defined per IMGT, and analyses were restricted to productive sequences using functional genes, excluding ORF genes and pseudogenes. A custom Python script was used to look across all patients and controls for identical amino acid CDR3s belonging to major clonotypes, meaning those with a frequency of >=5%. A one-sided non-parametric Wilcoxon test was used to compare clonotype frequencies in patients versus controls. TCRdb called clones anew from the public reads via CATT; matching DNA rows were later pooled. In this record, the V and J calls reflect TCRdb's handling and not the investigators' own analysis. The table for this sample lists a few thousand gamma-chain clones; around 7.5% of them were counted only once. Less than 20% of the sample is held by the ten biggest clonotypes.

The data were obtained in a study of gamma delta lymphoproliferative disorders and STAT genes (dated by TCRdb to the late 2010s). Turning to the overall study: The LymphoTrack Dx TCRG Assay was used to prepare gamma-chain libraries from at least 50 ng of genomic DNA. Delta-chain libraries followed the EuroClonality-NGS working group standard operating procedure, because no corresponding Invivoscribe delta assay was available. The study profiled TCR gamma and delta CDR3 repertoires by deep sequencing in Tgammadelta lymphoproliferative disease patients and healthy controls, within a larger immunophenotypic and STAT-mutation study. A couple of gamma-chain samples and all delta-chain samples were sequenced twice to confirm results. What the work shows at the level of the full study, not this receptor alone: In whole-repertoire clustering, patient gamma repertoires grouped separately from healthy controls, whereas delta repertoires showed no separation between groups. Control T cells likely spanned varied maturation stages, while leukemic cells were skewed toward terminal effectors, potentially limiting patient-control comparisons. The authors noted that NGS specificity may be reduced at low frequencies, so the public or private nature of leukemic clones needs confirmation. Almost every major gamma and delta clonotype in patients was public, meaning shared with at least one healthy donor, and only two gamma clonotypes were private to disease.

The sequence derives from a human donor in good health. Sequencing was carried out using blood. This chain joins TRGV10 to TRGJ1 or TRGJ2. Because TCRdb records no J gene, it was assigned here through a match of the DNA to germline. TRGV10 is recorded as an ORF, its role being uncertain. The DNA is TGTGCTGCGTGGGATAGCTATTATAAGAAACTCTTT. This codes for CAAWDSYYKKLF.